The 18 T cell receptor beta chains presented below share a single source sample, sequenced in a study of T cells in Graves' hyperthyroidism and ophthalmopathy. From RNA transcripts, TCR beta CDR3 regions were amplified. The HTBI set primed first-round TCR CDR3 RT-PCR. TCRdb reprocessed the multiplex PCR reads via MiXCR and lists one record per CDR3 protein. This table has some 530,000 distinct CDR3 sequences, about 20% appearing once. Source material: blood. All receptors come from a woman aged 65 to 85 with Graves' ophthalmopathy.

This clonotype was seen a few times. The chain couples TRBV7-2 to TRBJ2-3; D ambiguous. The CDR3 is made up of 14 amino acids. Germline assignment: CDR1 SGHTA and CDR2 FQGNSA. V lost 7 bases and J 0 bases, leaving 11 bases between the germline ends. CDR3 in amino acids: CASTPSVSTDTQYF. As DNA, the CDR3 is TGTGCCAGCACCCCCAGTGTCAGCACAGATACGCAGTATTTT. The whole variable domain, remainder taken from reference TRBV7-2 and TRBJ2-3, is GAGVSQSPSNKVTEKGKDVELRCDPISGHTALYWYRQSLGQGLEFLIYFQGNSAPDKSGLPSDRFSAERTGGSVSTLTIQRTQQEDSAVYLCASTPSVSTDTQYFGPGTRLTVL.

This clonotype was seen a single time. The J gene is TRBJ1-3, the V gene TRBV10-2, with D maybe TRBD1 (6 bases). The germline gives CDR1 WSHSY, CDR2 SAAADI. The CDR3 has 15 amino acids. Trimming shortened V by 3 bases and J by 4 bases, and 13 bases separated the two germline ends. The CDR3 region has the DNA TGCGCCAGCAGTGAAAGGGGGGCGAGGGGAAACACCATATATTTT. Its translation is CASSERGARGNTIYF.

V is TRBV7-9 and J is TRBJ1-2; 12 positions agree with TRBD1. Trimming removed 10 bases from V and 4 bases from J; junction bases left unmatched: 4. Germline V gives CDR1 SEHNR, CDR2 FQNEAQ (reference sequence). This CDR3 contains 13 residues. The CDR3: CATKGQGAYGYTF. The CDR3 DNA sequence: TGTGCCACCAAGGGACAGGGGGCCTATGGCTACACCTTC.

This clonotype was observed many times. This CDR3 is CASSPRDRQDGYTF. The CDR3 DNA follows: TGTGCCAGCAGCCCGCGGGACAGACAGGATGGCTACACCTTC. The chain links TRBV11-1 to TRBJ1-2; 7 bases are a match to TRBD1. CDR3 length equals 14 residues. J was trimmed by 6 bases and V by 5 bases; bases with no gene match: 9. The V gene's germline CDR1 is SGHAT and CDR2 FQDESV (reference sequence).

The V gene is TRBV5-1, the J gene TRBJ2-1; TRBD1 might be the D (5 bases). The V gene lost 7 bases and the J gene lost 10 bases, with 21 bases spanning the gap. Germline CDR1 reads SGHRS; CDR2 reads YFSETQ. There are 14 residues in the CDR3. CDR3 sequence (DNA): TGCGCCAGCGGTCGCGGTGATGGTTCAGGGGAGCAGTTCTTC. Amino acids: CASGRGDGSGEQFF. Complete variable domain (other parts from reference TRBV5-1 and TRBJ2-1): KAGVTQTPRYLIKTRGQQVTLSCSPISGHRSVSWYQQTPGQGLQFLFEYFSETQRNKGNFPGRFSGRQFSNSRSEMNVSTLELGDSALYLCASGRGDGSGEQFFGPGTRLTVL.

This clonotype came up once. CDR3 sequence reads: CASSQAGHPGELFF. CDR3 nucleotides: TGTGCCAGCAGCCAAGCAGGACACCCCGGGGAGCTGTTTTTT. The chain is built from TRBV3-1 and TRBJ2-2; D is perhaps TRBD1 (5 bases). V lost 1 base to trimming and J lost 6 bases, with 9 bases between them. This CDR3 region has 14 residues. Per the germline V gene, CDR1 is LGHDT and CDR2 is YNNKEL (reference sequence). Full variable domain (remainder filled in from reference TRBV3-1 and TRBJ2-2): DTAVSQTPKYLVTQMGNDKSIKCEQNLGHDTMYWYKQDSKKFLKIMFSYNNKELIINETVPNRFSPKSPDKAHLNLHINSLELGDSAVYFCASSQAGHPGELFFGEGSRLTVL.

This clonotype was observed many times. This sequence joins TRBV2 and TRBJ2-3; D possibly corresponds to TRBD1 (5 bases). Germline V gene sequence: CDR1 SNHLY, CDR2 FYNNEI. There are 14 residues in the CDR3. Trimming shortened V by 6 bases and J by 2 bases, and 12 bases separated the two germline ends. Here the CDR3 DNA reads TGTGCCAGCAGGCGGCAGGACAACACAGATACGCAGTATTTT. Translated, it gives CASRRQDNTDTQYF.

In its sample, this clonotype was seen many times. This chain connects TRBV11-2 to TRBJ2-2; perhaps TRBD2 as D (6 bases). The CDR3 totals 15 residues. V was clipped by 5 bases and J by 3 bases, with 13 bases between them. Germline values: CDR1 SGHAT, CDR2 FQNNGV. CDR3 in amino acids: CASSTRREYTGELFF. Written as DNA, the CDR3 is TGTGCCAGCAGCACGCGGAGGGAGTACACCGGGGAGCTGTTTTTT.

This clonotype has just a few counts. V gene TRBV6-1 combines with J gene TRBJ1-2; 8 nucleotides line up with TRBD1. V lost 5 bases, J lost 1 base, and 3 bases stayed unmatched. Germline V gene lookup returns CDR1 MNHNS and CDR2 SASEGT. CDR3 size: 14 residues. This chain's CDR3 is CASSRQGSNYGYTF. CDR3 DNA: TGTGCCAGCAGTCGACAGGGGAGTAACTATGGCTACACCTTC.

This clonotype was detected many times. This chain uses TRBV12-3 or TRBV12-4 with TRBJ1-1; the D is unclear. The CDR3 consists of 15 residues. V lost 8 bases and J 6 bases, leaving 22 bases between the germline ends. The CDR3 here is CASRAGELGRSEAFF. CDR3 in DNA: TGTGCCAGCCGCGCTGGGGAATTGGGCCGGTCTGAAGCTTTCTTT.

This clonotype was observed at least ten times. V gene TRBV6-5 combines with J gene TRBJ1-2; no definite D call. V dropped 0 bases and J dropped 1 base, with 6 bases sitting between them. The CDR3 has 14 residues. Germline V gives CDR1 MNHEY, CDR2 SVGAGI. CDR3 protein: CASSYSNVNYGYTF. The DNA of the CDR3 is TGTGCCAGCAGTTACTCGAACGTTAACTATGGCTACACCTTC.

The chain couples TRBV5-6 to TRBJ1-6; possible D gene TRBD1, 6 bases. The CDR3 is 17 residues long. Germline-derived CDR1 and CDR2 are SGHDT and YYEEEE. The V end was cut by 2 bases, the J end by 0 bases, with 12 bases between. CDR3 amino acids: CASSFWTAISYNSPLHF. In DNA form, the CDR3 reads TGTGCCAGCAGCTTCTGGACAGCAATCTCCTATAATTCACCCCTCCACTTT.

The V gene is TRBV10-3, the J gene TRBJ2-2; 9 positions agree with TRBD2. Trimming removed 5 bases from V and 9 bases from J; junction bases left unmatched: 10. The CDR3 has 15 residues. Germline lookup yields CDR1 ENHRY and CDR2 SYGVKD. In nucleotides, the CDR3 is TGTGCCATCAGTCCACCGGCGGGAGGGCCCAGGGAGCTGTTTTTT. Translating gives CAISPPAGGPRELFF.

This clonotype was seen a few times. The CDR3, as DNA: TGTGCCATCAGTGAGACAGGGAAGGGAGATACGCAGTATTTT. It translates to CAISETGKGDTQYF. This sequence joins TRBV10-3 and TRBJ2-3; perhaps TRBD1 as D (6 bases). The germline V gene encodes CDR1 ENHRY and CDR2 SYGVKD. This CDR3 has 14 amino acids. Deletions cut 2 bases from V and 5 bases from J, with 11 bases between.

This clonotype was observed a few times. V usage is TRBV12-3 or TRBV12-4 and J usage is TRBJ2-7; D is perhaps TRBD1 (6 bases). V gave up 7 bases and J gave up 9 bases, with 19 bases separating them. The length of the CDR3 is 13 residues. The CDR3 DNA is TGTGCCAGCACCACCCCCCCGGGACAACTGCAGTACTTC. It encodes CASTTPPGQLQYF.

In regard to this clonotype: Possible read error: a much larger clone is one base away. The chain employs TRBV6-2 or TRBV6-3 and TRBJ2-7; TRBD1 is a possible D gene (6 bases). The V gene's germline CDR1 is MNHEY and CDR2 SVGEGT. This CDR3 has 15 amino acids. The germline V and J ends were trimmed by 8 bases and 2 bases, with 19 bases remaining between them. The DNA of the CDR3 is TGTGCCAGCTACCCACTCAGGGGAAATCCCTACGAGCAGTACTTC. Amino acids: CASYPLRGNPYEQYF.

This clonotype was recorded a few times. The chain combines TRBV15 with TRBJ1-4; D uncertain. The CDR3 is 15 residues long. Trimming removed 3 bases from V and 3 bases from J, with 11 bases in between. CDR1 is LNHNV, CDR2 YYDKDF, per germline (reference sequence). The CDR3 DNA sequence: TGTGCCACCAGCAGGCAGGACGGACCTAATGAAAAACTGTTTTTT. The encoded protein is CATSRQDGPNEKLFF. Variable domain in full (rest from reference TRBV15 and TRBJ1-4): DAMVIQNPRYQVTQFGKPVTLSCSQTLNHNVMYWYQQKSSQAPKLLFHYYDKDFNNEADTPDNFQSRRPNTSFCFLDIRSPGLGDTAMYLCATSRQDGPNEKLFFGSGTQLSVL.

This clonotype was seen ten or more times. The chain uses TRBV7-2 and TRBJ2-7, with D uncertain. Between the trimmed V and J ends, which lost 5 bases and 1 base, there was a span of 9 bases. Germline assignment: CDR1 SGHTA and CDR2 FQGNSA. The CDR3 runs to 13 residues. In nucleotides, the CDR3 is TGTGCCAGCAGCCTCCAGGCATCCTACGAGCAGTACTTC. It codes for CASSLQASYEQYF. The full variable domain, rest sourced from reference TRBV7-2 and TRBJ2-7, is GAGVSQSPSNKVTEKGKDVELRCDPISGHTALYWYRQSLGQGLEFLIYFQGNSAPDKSGLPSDRFSAERTGGSVSTLTIQRTQQEDSAVYLCASSLQASYEQYFGPGTRLTVT.